This T cell receptor beta chain was observed in a study of regulatory and conventional T cells in RAG deficiency. Generated by immunoSEQ multiplex PCR, the TCRdb table keeps only in-frame clones and is missing some. The repertoire has about 8,500 clones, approximately 80% of them found once; the top ten carry 34%. CDR3 length equals 14 residues. CDR1 is SGHRS and CDR2 is YFSETQ in the germline V gene. Trimming stripped 2 bases from V and 2 bases from J, with 7 bases between. This clone was recorded once. Antigen unknown. Whole-study findings and limits: In Omenn syndrome, Treg and Tconv repertoires overlapped >85%. Compared with controls, unique Treg TCR beta sequences dropped around 110-fold in Omenn syndrome and CID/AS. These Omenn syndrome Treg sorts may hold peripherally activated cells instead.

This sample was also put to use in a study of regulatory T cells. That study reports: Amplification used 52 TRBV primers and 13 TRBJ primers. In patients, unique TRB V-J pairs were restricted and V/J usage skewed, especially in Tregs.

V usage is TRBV5-1 and J usage is TRBJ2-2; D unclear. Sequencing input: CD8+ T cells sorted from blood. The TCR comes from a human donor in good health. The CDR3 DNA is TGCGCCAGCAGCTTAGGCCGAAACACCGGGGAGCTGTTTTTT. This gives the protein CASSLGRNTGELFF. Looking up the rest from reference TRBV5-1 and TRBJ2-2 gives the full variable domain: KAGVTQTPRYLIKTRGQQVTLSCSPISGHRSVSWYQQTPGQGLQFLFEYFSETQRNKGNFPGRFSGRQFSNSRSEMNVSTLELGDSALYLCASSLGRNTGELFFGEGSRLTVL.